This T cell receptor beta chain was captured in a study of cytomegalovirus exposure and HLA in healthy donors. The overall study: A later analysis reported the same platform for the 120 or so validation repertoires and the roughly 630 first-cohort repertoires. Whole-study findings and limits: Reported results showed that the classifier diagnosed cytomegalovirus status with high specificity and sensitivity. The study recorded some 160 TCR beta chains that were cytomegalovirus-associated. One later analysis, an examination of the roughly 130 validation repertoires, found that first-cohort TCR clusters tended to co-occur in them.

The CDR3 extends over 17 amino acids. V was trimmed by 4 bases and J by 3 bases, leaving 23 bases between them. The germline gives CDR1 SGHKS, CDR2 YYEKEE (reference sequence). To note about this clone: What it binds is not known.

Repertoires were generated with immunoSEQ multiplex PCR, while TCRdb's copy carries only in-frame clones and drops some. The table includes 200,000 to 250,000 clones, about nine tenths detected once. The chain employs TRBV5-5 and TRBJ2-7, with D perhaps matching TRBD1 (6 bases). This clonotype was sampled from a woman aged 18-30 years in good health and CMV-seropositive. Sequenced material: PBMCs. The CDR3 here is CASSPGAPGVKGYEQYF. Written as DNA, the CDR3 is TGTGCCAGCAGCCCCGGCGCCCCAGGGGTAAAAGGCTACGAGCAGTACTTC.